The T cell receptor (beta chain) under discussion was sequenced for a study of identical twins. Study-wide findings and caveats: Conclusions leaned on cross-sectional statistical analysis and did not track the same donors over time. Low generation-probability sequences were in excess among twin-shared out-of-frame alpha sequences. Analyses of zero insertions could be partly confounded by invariant MAIT and iNKT cells. Twins' excess sharing was less marked for out-of-frame beta sequences.

Using its own MiXCR run on the 5' RACE reads, TCRdb lists one record per CDR3 protein. The table lists some 600,000 distinct CDR3 sequences, 7.1% of them singletons. Turning to this clonotype: What it binds is unknown.

This CDR3 comprises 14 residues. The germline gives CDR1 SGHAT, CDR2 FQDESV (reference sequence). Trimming left V 10 bases short and J 3 bases short, with 19 bases between. This sample also appeared in a second study, on yellow fever vaccine responses in identical twins.

The chain carries TRBV11-1 and TRBJ2-7, with TRBD2 as a possible D gene (7 bases). This sequence was found in a young woman in good health. Specimen: PBMCs. CDR3 sequence reads: CANPTGGPHYEQYV. As DNA, the CDR3 is TGTGCCAACCCGACCGGGGGGCCTCACTACGAGCAGTACGTC.